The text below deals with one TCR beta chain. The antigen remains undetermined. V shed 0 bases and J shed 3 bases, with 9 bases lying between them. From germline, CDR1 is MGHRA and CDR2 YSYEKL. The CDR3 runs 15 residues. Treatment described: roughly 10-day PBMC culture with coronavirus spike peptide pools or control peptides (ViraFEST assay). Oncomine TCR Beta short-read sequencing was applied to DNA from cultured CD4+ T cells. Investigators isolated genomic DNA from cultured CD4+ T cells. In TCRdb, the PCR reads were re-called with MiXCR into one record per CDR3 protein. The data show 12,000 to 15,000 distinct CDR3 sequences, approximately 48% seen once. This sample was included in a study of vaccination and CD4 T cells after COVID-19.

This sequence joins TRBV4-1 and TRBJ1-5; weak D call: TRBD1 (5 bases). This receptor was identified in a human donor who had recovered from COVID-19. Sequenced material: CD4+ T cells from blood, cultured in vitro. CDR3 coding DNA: TGCGCCAGCAGCCAAGATTCAGGGAACAATCAGCCCCAGCATTTT. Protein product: CASSQDSGNNQPQHF.